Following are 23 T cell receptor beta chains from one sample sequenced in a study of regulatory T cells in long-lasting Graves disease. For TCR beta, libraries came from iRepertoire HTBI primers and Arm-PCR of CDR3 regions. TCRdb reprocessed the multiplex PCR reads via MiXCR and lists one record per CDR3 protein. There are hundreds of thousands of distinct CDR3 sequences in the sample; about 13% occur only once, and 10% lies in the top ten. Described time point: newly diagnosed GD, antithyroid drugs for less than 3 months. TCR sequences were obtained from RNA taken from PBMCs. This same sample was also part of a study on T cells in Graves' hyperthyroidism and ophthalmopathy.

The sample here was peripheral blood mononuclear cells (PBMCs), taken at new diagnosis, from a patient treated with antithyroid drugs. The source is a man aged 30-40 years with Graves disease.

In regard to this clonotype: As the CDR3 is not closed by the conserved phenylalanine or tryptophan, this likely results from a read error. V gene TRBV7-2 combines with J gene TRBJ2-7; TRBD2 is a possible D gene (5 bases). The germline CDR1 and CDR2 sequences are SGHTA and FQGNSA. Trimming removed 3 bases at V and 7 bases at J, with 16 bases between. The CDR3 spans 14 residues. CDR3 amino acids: CASSFGRPDGEQYL. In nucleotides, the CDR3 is TGTGCCAGCAGCTTTGGGAGACCGGATGGAGAGCAGTACCTC.

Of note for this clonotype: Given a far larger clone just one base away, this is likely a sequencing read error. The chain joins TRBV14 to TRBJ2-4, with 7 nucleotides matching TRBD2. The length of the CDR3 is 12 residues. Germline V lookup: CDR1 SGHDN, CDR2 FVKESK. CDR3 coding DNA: TGTGCCAGCAGCCCCTCTCTAGCGGAGCGGTTCTTC. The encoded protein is CASSPSLAERFF.

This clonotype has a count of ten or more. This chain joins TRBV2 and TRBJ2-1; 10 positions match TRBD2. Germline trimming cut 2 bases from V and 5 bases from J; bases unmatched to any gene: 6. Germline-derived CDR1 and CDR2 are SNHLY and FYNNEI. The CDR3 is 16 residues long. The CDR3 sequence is CASSERLAGADNEQFF. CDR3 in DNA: TGTGCCAGCAGTGAACGCCTAGCGGGAGCGGACAATGAGCAGTTCTTC.

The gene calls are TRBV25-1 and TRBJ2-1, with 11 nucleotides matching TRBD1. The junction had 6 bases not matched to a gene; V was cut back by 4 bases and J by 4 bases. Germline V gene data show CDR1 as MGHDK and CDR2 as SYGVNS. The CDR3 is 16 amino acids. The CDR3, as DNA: TGTGCCAGCAGTGTCCGGGACAGGGGGGGGTACAATGAGCAGTTCTTC. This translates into CASSVRDRGGYNEQFF.

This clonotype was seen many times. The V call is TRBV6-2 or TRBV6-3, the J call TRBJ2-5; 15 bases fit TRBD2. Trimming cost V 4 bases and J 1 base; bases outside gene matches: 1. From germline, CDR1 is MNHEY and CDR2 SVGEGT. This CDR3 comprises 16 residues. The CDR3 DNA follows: TGTGCCAGCAGTTGGGGACTAGCGGGAGGCCAAGAGACCCAGTACTTC. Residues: CASSWGLAGGQETQYF.

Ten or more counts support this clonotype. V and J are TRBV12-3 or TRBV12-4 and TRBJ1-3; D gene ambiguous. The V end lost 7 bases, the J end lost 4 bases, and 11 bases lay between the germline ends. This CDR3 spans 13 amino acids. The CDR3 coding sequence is TGTGCCAGCACCCCCCCCGCCGGAAACACCATATATTTT. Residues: CASTPPAGNTIYF.

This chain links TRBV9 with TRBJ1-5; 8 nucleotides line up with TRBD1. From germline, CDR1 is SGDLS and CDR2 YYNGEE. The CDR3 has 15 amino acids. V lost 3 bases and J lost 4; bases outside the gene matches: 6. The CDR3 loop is CASSAGTGVNQPQHF. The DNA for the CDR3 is TGTGCCAGCAGCGCCGGGACAGGAGTAAATCAGCCCCAGCATTTT.

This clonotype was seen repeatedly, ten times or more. In DNA form, the CDR3 reads TGTGCCAGCAGCTTAAGCCGACTAGCGGGATATCTCAATGAGCAGTTCTTC. Translating it yields CASSLSRLAGYLNEQFF. The rearrangement uses TRBV11-2 and TRBJ2-1; 11 bases map to TRBD2. The CDR3 length is 17 residues. The germline V gene has CDR1 SGHAT and CDR2 FQNNGV. With V trimmed by 2 bases and J by 6 bases, 9 bases remained unmatched.

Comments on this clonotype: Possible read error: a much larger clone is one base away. The DNA of the CDR3 is TGTGCCAGCGGGCACACGGGACTAGCGGGAGGGTCCTACGAGCAGTACTTC. Its translation is CASGHTGLAGGSYEQYF. The chain employs TRBV7-3 and TRBJ2-7; 16 bases map to TRBD2. V was clipped by 8 bases and J by 1 base; unmatched bases: 8. Germline V gene data show CDR1 as SGHTA and CDR2 as FQGTGA. CDR3 size: 17 residues.

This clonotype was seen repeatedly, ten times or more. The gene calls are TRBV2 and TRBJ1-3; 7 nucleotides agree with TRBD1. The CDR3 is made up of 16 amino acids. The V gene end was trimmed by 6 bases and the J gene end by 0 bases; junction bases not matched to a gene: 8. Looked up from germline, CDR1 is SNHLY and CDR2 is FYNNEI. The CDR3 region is CASSPDRSYSGNTIYF. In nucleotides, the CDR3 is TGTGCCAGCAGCCCGGACAGGTCGTACTCTGGAAACACCATATATTTT.

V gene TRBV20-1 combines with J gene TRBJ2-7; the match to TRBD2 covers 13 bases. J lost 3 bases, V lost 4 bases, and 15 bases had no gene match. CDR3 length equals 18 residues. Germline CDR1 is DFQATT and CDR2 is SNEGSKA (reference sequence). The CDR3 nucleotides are TGCAGTGCTACAGGACCGGGACTAGCGGGACACCTAAGCTACGAGCAGTACTTC. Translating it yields CSATGPGLAGHLSYEQYF.

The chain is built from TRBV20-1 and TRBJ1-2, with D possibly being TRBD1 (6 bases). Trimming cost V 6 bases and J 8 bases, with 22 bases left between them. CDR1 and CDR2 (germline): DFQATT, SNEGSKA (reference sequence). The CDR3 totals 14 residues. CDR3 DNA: TGCAGTGCCACGGACAGAACGAGACGAGGGGGCTACACCTTC. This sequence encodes CSATDRTRRGGYTF.

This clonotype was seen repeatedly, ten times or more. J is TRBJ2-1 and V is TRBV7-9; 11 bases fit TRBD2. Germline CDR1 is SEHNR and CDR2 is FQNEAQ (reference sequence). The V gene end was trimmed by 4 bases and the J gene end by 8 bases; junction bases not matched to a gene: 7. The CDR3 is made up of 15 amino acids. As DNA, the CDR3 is TGTGCCAGCAGCTCAACTAGCGGGAGTGTCCATGAGCAGTTCTTC. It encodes CASSSTSGSVHEQFF. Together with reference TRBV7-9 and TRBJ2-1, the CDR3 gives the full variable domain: DTGVSQNPRHKITKRGQNVTFRCDPISEHNRLYWYRQTLGQGPEFLTYFQNEAQLEKSRLLSDRFSAERPKGSFSTLEIQRTEQGDSAMYLCASSSTSGSVHEQFFGPGTRLTVL.

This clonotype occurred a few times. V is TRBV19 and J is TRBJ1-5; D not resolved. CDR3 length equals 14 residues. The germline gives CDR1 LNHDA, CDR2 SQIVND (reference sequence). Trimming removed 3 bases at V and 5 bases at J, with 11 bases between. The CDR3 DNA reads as TGTGCCAGTAGTATCCTGGAACGGGATCAGCCCCAGCATTTT. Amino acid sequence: CASSILERDQPQHF.

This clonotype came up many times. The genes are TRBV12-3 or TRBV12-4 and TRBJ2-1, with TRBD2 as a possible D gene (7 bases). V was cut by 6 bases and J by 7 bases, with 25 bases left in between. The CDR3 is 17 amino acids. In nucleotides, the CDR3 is TGTGCCAGCAGCCAAGGTGGAGGGGGAGGGTTTTGGAATGAGCAGTTCTTC. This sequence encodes CASSQGGGGGFWNEQFF.

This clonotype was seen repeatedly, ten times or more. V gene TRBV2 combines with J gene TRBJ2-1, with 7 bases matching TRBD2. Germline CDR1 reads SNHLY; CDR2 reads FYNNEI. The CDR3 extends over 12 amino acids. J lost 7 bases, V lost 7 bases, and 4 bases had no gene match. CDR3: CASKGTINEQFF. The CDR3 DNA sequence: TGTGCCAGCAAGGGGACTATAAATGAGCAGTTCTTC.

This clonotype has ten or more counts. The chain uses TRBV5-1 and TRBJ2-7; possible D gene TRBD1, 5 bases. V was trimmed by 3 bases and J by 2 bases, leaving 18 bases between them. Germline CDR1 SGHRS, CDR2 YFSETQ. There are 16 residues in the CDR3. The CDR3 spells CASSSTTRTFPYEQYF. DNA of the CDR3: TGCGCCAGCAGCTCCACCACCCGGACATTTCCCTACGAGCAGTACTTC.

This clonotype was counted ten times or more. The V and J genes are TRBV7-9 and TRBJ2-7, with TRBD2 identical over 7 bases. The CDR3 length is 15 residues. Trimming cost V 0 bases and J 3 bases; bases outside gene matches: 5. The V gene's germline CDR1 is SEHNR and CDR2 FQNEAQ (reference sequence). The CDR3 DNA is TGTGCCAGCAGCTTAGCGGGAGGGGCCGACTACGAGCAGTACTTC. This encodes CASSLAGGADYEQYF.

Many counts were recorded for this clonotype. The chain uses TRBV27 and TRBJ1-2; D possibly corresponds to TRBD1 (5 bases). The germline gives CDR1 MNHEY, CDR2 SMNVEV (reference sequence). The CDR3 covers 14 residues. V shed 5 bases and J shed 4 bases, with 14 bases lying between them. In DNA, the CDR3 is TGTGCCAGCAGTCAGGGAGGGACCGTCTATGGCTACACCTTC. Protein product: CASSQGGTVYGYTF.

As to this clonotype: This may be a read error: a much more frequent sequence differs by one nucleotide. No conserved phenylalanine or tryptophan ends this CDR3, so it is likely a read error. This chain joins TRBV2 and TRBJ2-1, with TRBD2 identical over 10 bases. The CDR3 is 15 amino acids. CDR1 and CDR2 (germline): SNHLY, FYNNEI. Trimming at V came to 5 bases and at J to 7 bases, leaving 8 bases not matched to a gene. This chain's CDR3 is CASSRTSGPPNEQFS. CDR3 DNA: TGTGCCAGCAGTCGGACTAGCGGCCCACCGAATGAGCAGTTCTCC.

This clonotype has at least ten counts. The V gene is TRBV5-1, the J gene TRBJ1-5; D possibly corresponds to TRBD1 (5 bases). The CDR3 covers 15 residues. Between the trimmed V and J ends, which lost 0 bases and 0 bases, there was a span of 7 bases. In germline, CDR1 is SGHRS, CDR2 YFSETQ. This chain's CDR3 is CASSLGDSSNQPQHF. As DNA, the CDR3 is TGCGCCAGCAGCTTGGGGGACTCTAGCAATCAGCCCCAGCATTTT.

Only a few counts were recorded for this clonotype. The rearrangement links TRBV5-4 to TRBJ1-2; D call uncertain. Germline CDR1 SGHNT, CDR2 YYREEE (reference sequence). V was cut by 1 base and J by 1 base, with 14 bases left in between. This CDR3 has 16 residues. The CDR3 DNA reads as TGTGCCAGCAGCTTGAATCCAACCTCCCATAACTATGGCTACACCTTC. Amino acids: CASSLNPTSHNYGYTF.

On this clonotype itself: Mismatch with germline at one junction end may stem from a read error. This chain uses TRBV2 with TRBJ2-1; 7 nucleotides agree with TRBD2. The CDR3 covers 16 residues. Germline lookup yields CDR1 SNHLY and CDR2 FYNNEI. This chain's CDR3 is CASRFASGNSYNEQFF. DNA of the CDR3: TGCGCCAGCAGATTCGCTAGCGGCAACTCCTACAATGAGCAGTTCTTC.